Sequencing of this TCR beta chain was carried out in a study of shared clonotypes between healthy human individuals. General study points: Among the subsets, naive ones generally showed larger estimated richness than memory ones. Of the naive CD4 clonotypes, about 5% were shared across several donors.

Measured with immunoSEQ multiplex PCR; TCRdb has only the in-frame clones, and not every one. The repertoire holds approximately 1.1 million clones, with around three quarters as singletons. Healthy and HIV-negative, the adult donors had no recent acute infections or vaccinations. Turning to this clone: Its antigen remains unidentified.

Germline values: CDR1 SGHRS, CDR2 YFSETQ. CDR3 length equals 14 residues. The V gene lost 4 bases and the J gene lost 3 bases, with 10 bases spanning the gap. Sequenced input: memory CD4+ T cells from PBMCs. Subset noted: CD45RA-negative fraction. The V call is TRBV5-1, the J call TRBJ2-2, with D possibly TRBD2 on 5 matching bases. The sequence was obtained from a man aged 18 to 35 in good health. Some clones in this sample may be carry-over from other donors' samples. The DNA for the CDR3 is TGCGCCAGCAGCGTTGCGGGTGACACCGGGGAGCTGTTTTTT. Translated, it gives CASSVAGDTGELFF.